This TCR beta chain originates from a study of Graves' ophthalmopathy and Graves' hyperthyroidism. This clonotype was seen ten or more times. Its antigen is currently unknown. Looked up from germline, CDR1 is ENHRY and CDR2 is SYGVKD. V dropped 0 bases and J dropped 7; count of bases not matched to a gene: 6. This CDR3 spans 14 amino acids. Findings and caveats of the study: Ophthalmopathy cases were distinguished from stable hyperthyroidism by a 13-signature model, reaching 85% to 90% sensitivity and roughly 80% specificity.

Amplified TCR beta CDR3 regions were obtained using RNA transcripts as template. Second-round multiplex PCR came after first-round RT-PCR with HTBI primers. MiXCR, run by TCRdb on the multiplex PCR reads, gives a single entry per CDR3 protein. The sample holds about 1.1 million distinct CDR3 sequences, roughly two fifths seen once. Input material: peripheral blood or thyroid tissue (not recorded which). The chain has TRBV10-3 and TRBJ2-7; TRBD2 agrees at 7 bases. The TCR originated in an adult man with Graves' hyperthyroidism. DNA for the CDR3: TGTGCCATCAGTGAGTCGGGAGGGCTGGGAGAGCAGTACTTC. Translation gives CAISESGGLGEQYF.